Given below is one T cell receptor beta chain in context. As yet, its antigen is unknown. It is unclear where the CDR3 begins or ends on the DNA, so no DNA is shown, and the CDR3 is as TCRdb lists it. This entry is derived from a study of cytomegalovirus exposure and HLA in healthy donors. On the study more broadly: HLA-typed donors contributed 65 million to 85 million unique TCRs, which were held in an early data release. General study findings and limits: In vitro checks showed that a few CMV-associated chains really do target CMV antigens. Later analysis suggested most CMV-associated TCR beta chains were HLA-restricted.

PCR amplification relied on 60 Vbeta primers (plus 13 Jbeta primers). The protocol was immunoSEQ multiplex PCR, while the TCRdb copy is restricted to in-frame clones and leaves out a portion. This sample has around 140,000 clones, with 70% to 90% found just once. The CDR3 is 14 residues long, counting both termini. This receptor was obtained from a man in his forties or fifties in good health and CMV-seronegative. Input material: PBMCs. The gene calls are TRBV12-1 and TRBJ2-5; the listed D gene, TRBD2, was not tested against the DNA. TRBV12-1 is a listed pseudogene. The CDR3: CASSFALGSYEQYF.